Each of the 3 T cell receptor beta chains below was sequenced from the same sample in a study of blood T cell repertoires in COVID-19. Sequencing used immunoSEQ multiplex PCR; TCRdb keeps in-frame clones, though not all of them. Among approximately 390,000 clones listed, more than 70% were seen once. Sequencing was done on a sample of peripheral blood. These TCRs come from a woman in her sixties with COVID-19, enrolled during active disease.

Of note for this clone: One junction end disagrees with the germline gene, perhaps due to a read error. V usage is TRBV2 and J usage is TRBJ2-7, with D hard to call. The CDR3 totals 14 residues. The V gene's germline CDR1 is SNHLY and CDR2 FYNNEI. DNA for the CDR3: TGTGCCAGCACTGAATGGTTTCAATCAGTCGAGCAGTACTTC. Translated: CASTEWFQSVEQYF.

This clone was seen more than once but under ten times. In nucleotides, the CDR3 is TGTGCCAGCAGCCAAGGGCCTAGCGGGGGGAATACGCAGTATTTT. Encoded protein: CASSQGPSGGNTQYF. This chain joins TRBV4-2 and TRBJ2-3, with 11 bases that match TRBD2. V dropped 1 base and J dropped 7; count of bases not matched to a gene: 4. Per the germline V gene, CDR1 is LGHNA and CDR2 is YNFKEQ. The CDR3 extends over 15 amino acids.

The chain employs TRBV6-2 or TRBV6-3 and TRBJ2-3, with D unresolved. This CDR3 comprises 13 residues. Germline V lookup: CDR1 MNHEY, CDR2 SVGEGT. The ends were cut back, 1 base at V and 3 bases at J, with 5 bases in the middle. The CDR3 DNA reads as TGTGCCAGCAGTTACTACAGAACAGATACGCAGTATTTT. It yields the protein CASSYYRTDTQYF.